These T cell receptor beta chains were read from a single sample in a study of cytomegalovirus exposure and HLA in healthy donors. Using immunoSEQ multiplex PCR, the repertoire was profiled, and TCRdb retains in-frame clones only, with some absent. The data show some 240,000 clones, less than 90% seen once. Sequences were obtained from PBMCs. The receptors shown here come from a woman younger than 35 in good health and CMV-seronegative. Each CDR3 is given with its conserved first and last residue. Fields, in order: D gene, J gene, V gene, clone size, CDR3 DNA, CDR3 protein. A D gene is named only where the DNA matches it firmly. Clone size is not always given. Where it is, it says once, few, many or a class for expanded clones.

D gene: .
J gene: TRBJ2-7
V gene: TRBV18
clone size: few
CDR3 DNA: TGTGCCAGCTCACGCACCGGGACAAGAGGCGAGCAGTACTTC
CDR3 protein: CASSRTGTRGEQYF

D gene: .
J gene: TRBJ1-1
V gene: TRBV10-2
clone size: .
CDR3 DNA: TGCGCCAGCAGTGAGTCTTCAGCCTCCCGGACTGAAGCTTTCTTT
CDR3 protein: CASSESSASRTEAFF

D gene: .
J gene: TRBJ1-2
V gene: TRBV18
clone size: .
CDR3 DNA: TGTGCCAGCTCACTCGACGGACAGCCTAACTATGGCTACACCTTC
CDR3 protein: CASSLDGQPNYGYTF

D gene: TRBD1
J gene: TRBJ2-5
V gene: TRBV11-2
clone size: .
CDR3 DNA: TGTGCCAGCAGCTTAGGTGCCGGGACAGGGCTGAAGACCCAGTACTTC
CDR3 protein: CASSLGAGTGLKTQYF

D gene: .
J gene: TRBJ2-1
V gene: TRBV15
clone size: .
CDR3 DNA: TGTGCCACCAGCAGAGACCCTGGGGGGCCCTACAATGAGCAGTTCTTC
CDR3 protein: CATSRDPGGPYNEQFF

D gene: TRBD1
J gene: TRBJ1-1
V gene: TRBV30
clone size: .
CDR3 DNA: TGTGCCTGGAGTTATGGACAGGCGAACACTGAAGCTTTCTTT
CDR3 protein: CAWSYGQANTEAFF

D gene: .
J gene: TRBJ1-4
V gene: TRBV6-6
clone size: .
CDR3 DNA: TGTGCCAGCAGGGGAGGTGAAAAACTGTTTTTT
CDR3 protein: CASRGGEKLFF

D gene: .
J gene: TRBJ1-6
V gene: TRBV6-4
clone size: .
CDR3 DNA: TGTGCCAGCAGTGCGAGGGGCAATAATTCACCCCTCCACTTT
CDR3 protein: CASSARGNNSPLHF

D gene: TRBD1
J gene: TRBJ1-6
V gene: TRBV30
clone size: .
CDR3 DNA: TGTGCCTGCCCTAGCCCCTGGGGACAGGACCATTCACCCCTCCACTTT
CDR3 protein: CACPSPWGQDHSPLHF

D gene: .
J gene: TRBJ2-7
V gene: TRBV20-1
clone size: .
CDR3 DNA: TGCGGCGGGATCTACGAGCAGTACTTC
CDR3 protein: CGGIYEQYF

D gene: .
J gene: TRBJ2-1
V gene: TRBV4-1
clone size: .
CDR3 DNA: TGCGCCAGCAGCCAAGTCGGGGAGCAGTTCTTC
CDR3 protein: CASSQVGEQFF

D gene: TRBD1
J gene: TRBJ1-1
V gene: TRBV5-4
clone size: .
CDR3 DNA: TGTGCCAGCAGGTCTGGGACAGGGTCGGGGGGATGGGCTTTCTTT
CDR3 protein: CASRSGTGSGGWAFF

D gene: .
J gene: TRBJ2-1
V gene: TRBV5-1
clone size: .
CDR3 DNA: TGCGCCAGCAGCCCGGGGGCGGGAGTACTCAATGAGCAGTTCTTC
CDR3 protein: CASSPGAGVLNEQFF

D gene: TRBD2
J gene: TRBJ2-5
V gene: TRBV13
clone size: .
CDR3 DNA: TGTGCCAGCAGCTTAGGCCTCCTAGCGGGGGGTCAAGGGAAGACCCAGTACTTC
CDR3 protein: CASSLGLLAGGQGKTQYF

D gene: .
J gene: TRBJ1-1
V gene: TRBV30
clone size: .
CDR3 DNA: TGTGCCTGGGAGGGGGGGGCGAACACTGAAGCTTTCTTT
CDR3 protein: CAWEGGANTEAFF

D gene: TRBD1
J gene: TRBJ1-3
V gene: TRBV27
clone size: once
CDR3 DNA: TGTGCCAGCAGTCGGACAGGGGAAATCTCTGGAAACACCATATATTTT
CDR3 protein: CASSRTGEISGNTIYF

D gene: .
J gene: TRBJ2-5
V gene: TRBV30
clone size: .
CDR3 DNA: TGTGCCTGGAGCCAGCAACAGACAGGCCAAGAGACCCAGTACTTC
CDR3 protein: CAWSQQQTGQETQYF

D gene: .
J gene: TRBJ1-3
V gene: TRBV6-1
clone size: few
CDR3 DNA: TGTGCCAGCAGTGAGGCGGCAGACTCTGGAAACACCATATATTTT
CDR3 protein: CASSEAADSGNTIYF

D gene: TRBD2
J gene: TRBJ2-1
V gene: TRBV7-3
clone size: few
CDR3 DNA: TGTGCCAGCAGCCAGGGACTAGCGGATTACAATGAGCAGTTCTTC
CDR3 protein: CASSQGLADYNEQFF

D gene: .
J gene: TRBJ1-2
V gene: TRBV9
clone size: .
CDR3 DNA: TGTGCCAGCAGCGGCAGGGGTGGTATTACGGGCTACACCTTC
CDR3 protein: CASSGRGGITGYTF

D gene: TRBD1
J gene: TRBJ1-5
V gene: TRBV30
clone size: .
CDR3 DNA: TGTGCCTGGAGTGTAGGCGTATGGGACAGTGCCCCCAATCAGCCCCAGCATTTT
CDR3 protein: CAWSVGVWDSAPNQPQHF

D gene: .
J gene: TRBJ1-2
V gene: TRBV2
clone size: many
CDR3 DNA: TGTGCCAGCAGCGTCCGGGGGGGCGTCGGCTACACCTTC
CDR3 protein: CASSVRGGVGYTF

D gene: .
J gene: TRBJ2-1
V gene: TRBV27
clone size: .
CDR3 DNA: TGTGCCAGTGGACGGGGCTCCTACAATGAGCAGTTCTTC
CDR3 protein: CASGRGSYNEQFF

D gene: .
J gene: TRBJ1-1
V gene: TRBV2
clone size: .
CDR3 DNA: TGTGCCAGCAGTGAATGGGGTGACACTGAAGCTTTCTTT
CDR3 protein: CASSEWGDTEAFF

D gene: .
J gene: TRBJ2-5
V gene: TRBV30
clone size: .
CDR3 DNA: TGTGCCTGGAGTGACGGGGATGGAGAGACCCAGTACTTC
CDR3 protein: CAWSDGDGETQYF

D gene: TRBD1
J gene: TRBJ2-3
V gene: TRBV5-1
clone size: .
CDR3 DNA: TGCGCCAGCAGCTTTGGTGGCAGGGGGAACACAGATACGCAGTATTTT
CDR3 protein: CASSFGGRGNTDTQYF